There are a few counts of the clone carrying this T cell receptor (beta chain). Antigen specificity is unknown. The data derive from a study of T cell responses to AZD1222 COVID-19 vaccine. Study-wide results and limits: Clonal diversity was possibly underestimated, and white British individuals and females predominated among donors. Of the AZD1222 recipients, only six or seven were seropositive at baseline. The study sampled repertoires only after the peak T cell response. Per reports, nearly half of all spike-specific TCRs target regions that are unmutated in variants.

Germline V gene lookup returns CDR1 LGHDT and CDR2 YNNKEL (reference sequence). The ends were cut back, 0 bases at V and 4 bases at J, with 12 bases in the middle. This CDR3 has 15 residues. Assay: immunoSEQ multiplex PCR; the TCRdb copy retains only in-frame clones and omits some. The data hold 70,000 to 95,000 clones, with around 92% observed a single time. This specimen was peripheral blood, taken on day 0 of MenACWY control vaccination. The chain links TRBV3-1 (or the pseudogene TRBV3-2) to TRBJ1-2, with a weak D call TRBD1 (6 bases). The source is an adult in good health. CDR3 nucleotides: TGTGCCAGCAGCCAAGATAAGGGGGAAGGCTATGGCTACACCTTC. Translating gives CASSQDKGEGYGYTF.